Described below is a single T cell receptor beta chain sequence and its context. Germline-derived CDR1 and CDR2 are SGHDN and FVKESK. There are 13 residues in the CDR3. Trimming shortened V by 4 bases and J by 1 base, and 8 bases separated the two germline ends. The sample belongs to a study of blood T cell repertoires in COVID-19. Study details: T cells, B-cell-depleted T cells, or PBMCs supplied cDNA or gDNA.

Original handling: Researchers report that nucleated cell counts were estimated from reference gene primer amplification. Method: immunoSEQ multiplex PCR; TCRdb's copy keeps in-frame clones and lacks some. V, J and clone size are those of that table, while D and trimming were read from the DNA. The table lists around 67,000 clones, more than 75% of them singletons. Input material: peripheral blood. The receptor was derived from a human donor in a cohort sampled during active COVID-19. The rearrangement links TRBV14 to TRBJ2-7; D is uncertain. The CDR3 sequence is CASSPRDSYEQYF. For the CDR3, the DNA is TGTGCCAGCAGCCCCCGAGATTCCTACGAGCAGTACTTC. Full variable domain (missing parts from reference TRBV14 and TRBJ2-7): EAGVTQFPSHSVIEKGQTVTLRCDPISGHDNLYWYRRVMGKEIKFLLHFVKESKQDESGMPNNRFLAERTGGTYSTLKVQPAELEDSGVYFCASSPRDSYEQYFGPGTRLTVT.